Following are 18 T cell receptor beta chains from one sample sequenced in a study of tumor and adjacent non-tumor tissue in lung cancer. The template was RNA from unsorted bulk tissue. More than 3 cm separated this lung sample from the edge of the tumor. A modified ARM-PCR protocol with three rounds of nested PCR amplified TCRbeta. One entry per CDR3 protein, called by TCRdb with MiXCR from the multiplex PCR reads. This sample has approximately 110,000 distinct CDR3 sequences, with 62% found just once. The material sequenced was distant non-tumor lung tissue. The source of these receptors is a man aged 55 to 70 with non-small cell lung cancer.

Concerning this clonotype itself: A read error may explain this, as a much larger clone is one base away. The V and J genes are TRBV6-6 and TRBJ1-2; D is possibly TRBD1 (6 bases). The length of the CDR3 is 16 residues. Germline CDR1 and CDR2: MNHNY and SVGAGI (reference sequence). Here the CDR3 reads CAGSYSDRDNKNGYAF. DNA for the CDR3: TGTGCCGGCAGTTACTCGGACCGGGACAACAAAAATGGCTACGCCTTC.

The chain recombines TRBV6-5 with TRBJ1-6; D uncertain. Deletions cut 11 bases from V and 6 bases from J, with 11 bases between. Germline lookup yields CDR1 MNHEY and CDR2 SVGAGI. The CDR3 length is 12 residues. This chain's CDR3 is CASGLSNSPLHF. CDR3 nucleotide sequence: TGTGCCTCCGGCCTCAGTAATTCACCCCTCCACTTT.

This clonotype was counted many times. This rearrangement joins TRBV6-1 to TRBJ2-2, with D possibly being TRBD1 or TRBD2 (7 bases each). The CDR3 loop spans 13 amino acids. Deletions cut 11 bases from V and 1 base from J, with 11 bases between. Germline-derived CDR1 and CDR2 are MNHNS and SASEGT. In DNA, the CDR3 is TGTGCCCAGGGGGAGGGGAACACCGGGGAGCTGTTTTTT. Its protein is CAQGEGNTGELFF.

V and J are TRBV29-1 and TRBJ2-2; 9 nucleotides agree with TRBD1. The CDR3 is 16 residues long. Germline V gene lookup returns CDR1 SQVTM and CDR2 ANQGSEA. CDR3 nucleotide sequence: TGCAATGCTAGGGGGGGGACAGGGTCGAACACCGGGGAGCTGTTTTTT. Residues: CNARGGTGSNTGELFF.

Note on this clonotype: The junction does not match germline at one end; this may be a read error. The chain uses TRBV11-2 and TRBJ2-7; no clear D. CDR3 size: 14 residues. Per germline, CDR1 SGHAT and CDR2 FQNNGV. This chain's CDR3 is CASNAGTRTYGQCF. The DNA for the CDR3 is TGTGCCAGCAACGCTGGTACTCGCACCTACGGGCAGTGCTTC.

Of note for this clonotype: Without the conserved terminal phenylalanine or tryptophan, this CDR3 likely stems from a read error. The chain combines TRBV11-3 with TRBJ2-3, with D perhaps being TRBD1 or TRBD2 (5 bases each). CDR1 is SGHNT, CDR2 YENEEA, per germline. V lost 4 bases and J 2 bases, leaving 10 bases between the germline ends. This CDR3 is 14 amino acids long. The CDR3, as DNA: TGTGCCAGCAGCTCGAGGGGTGACACAGATACGCAGTATTAT. Amino acid sequence: CASSSRGDTDTQYY.

Note on this clonotype: One end of the junction is discordant with germline, which a read error may explain. This chain joins TRBV4-3 and TRBJ2-3, with a weak D call TRBD1 (6 bases). The CDR3 contains 15 residues. Germline lookup yields CDR1 LGHNA and CDR2 YSLEER. For the CDR3, the DNA is TGCGCCAACAGCCAAGGGACAAGGGGCACAGATACGCAGTATTTT. Protein sequence: CANSQGTRGTDTQYF.

The sample holds a few counts of this clonotype. This may come from a read error, since a much larger clone is one base off. The genes are TRBV5-6 and TRBJ1-5; D is unclear. The ends were cut back, 4 bases at V and 2 bases at J, with 13 bases in the middle. The V gene's germline CDR1 is SGHDT and CDR2 YYEEEE. The CDR3 is made up of 15 amino acids. The CDR3 region is CASSRAVLGNQPQHF. CDR3 coding DNA: TGTGCCAGCAGCCGAGCGGTGTTGGGCAATCAGCCCCAGCATTTT.

This clonotype was found many times. CDR3 nucleotide sequence: TGTGCCAGCAGTGAAGCGCCGGCAGGGTCGAGCAATCAGCCCCAGCATTTT. Residues: CASSEAPAGSSNQPQHF. The genes are TRBV6-1 and TRBJ1-5; tentative D call: TRBD1 (5 bases). The V end was cut by 0 bases, the J end by 1 base, with 13 bases between. The CDR3 length is 17 residues. Germline CDR1 is MNHNS and CDR2 is SASEGT.

At least ten counts were recorded for this clonotype. The chain has TRBV10-3 and TRBJ1-2, with a weak D call TRBD1 (5 bases). CDR3 length: 12 residues. V lost 4 bases, J lost 2 bases, and 5 bases lay in between. CDR1 ENHRY and CDR2 SYGVKD come from the germline V gene. CDR3 DNA: TGTGCCATCAGTGGGACAAACTATGGCTACACCTTC. This gives the protein CAISGTNYGYTF.

V is TRBV11-2 and J is TRBJ1-4; D gene unclear. The CDR3 runs 15 residues. Germline assignment: CDR1 SGHAT and CDR2 FQNNGV. V gave up 1 base and J gave up 10 bases, with 16 bases separating them. Here the CDR3 reads CASSLVDGIGVKLFF. Written as DNA, the CDR3 is TGTGCCAGCAGCTTAGTCGACGGGATAGGTGTAAAACTGTTTTTT. The whole variable domain, remainder taken from reference TRBV11-2 and TRBJ1-4, is EAGVAQSPRYKIIEKRQSVAFWCNPISGHATLYWYQQILGQGPKLLIQFQNNGVVDDSQLPKDRFSAERLKGVDSTLKIQPAKLEDSAVYLCASSLVDGIGVKLFFGSGTQLSVL.

In its sample, this clonotype ranks as medium-sized. The chain links TRBV11-3 to TRBJ2-3; 11 bases map to TRBD1. CDR1 SGHNT and CDR2 YENEEA come from the germline V gene. The CDR3 is made up of 14 amino acids. J gave up 5 bases and V 5 bases, and 3 bases lay outside the gene matches. The CDR3 sequence is CASSPGTGGDTQYF. DNA of the CDR3: TGTGCCAGCAGCCCAGGGACAGGGGGAGATACGCAGTATTTT.

On this clonotype: An end of the junction differs from the germline gene, which may be a read error. The chain joins TRBV6-5 to TRBJ1-2; D is perhaps TRBD1 (5 bases). The CDR3 runs 14 residues. Germline values: CDR1 MNHEY, CDR2 SVGAGI. CDR3 loop: CASSYQGGKYGYIF. CDR3 in DNA: TGTGCTAGCAGTTACCAGGGCGGGAAGTATGGCTACATCTTC.

Regarding this clonotype: No conserved phenylalanine or tryptophan is present at the end of the CDR3, so a read error is the likely explanation. The CDR3 protein is CASSFSANRDEQFL. The CDR3 nucleotides read TGTGCCAGCAGCTTTTCGGCCAACAGGGATGAGCAGTTCCTC. J is TRBJ2-1 and V is TRBV5-4, with D possibly TRBD1 on 6 matching bases. The CDR3 is 14 amino acids. The germline CDR1 and CDR2 sequences are SGHNT and YYREEE (reference sequence). Trimming left V 2 bases short and J 8 bases short, with 14 bases between.

This clonotype has at least ten counts. The chain is built from TRBV5-6 and TRBJ1-2, with D perhaps matching TRBD1 (6 bases). CDR3 size: 13 residues. With 4 bases removed from V and 4 bases from J, the gap between germline ends came to 11 bases. Looked up from germline, CDR1 is SGHDT and CDR2 is YYEEEE. As DNA, the CDR3 is TGTGCCAGCAGCCTACAGGGCAGCTATGGCTACACCTTC. Protein sequence: CASSLQGSYGYTF.

Comments on this clonotype: At one boundary the junction diverges from the germline segment, which might be a read error. The chain recombines TRBV12-3 or TRBV12-4 with TRBJ2-1; 7 bases are a match to TRBD2. This CDR3 is 14 amino acids long. The CDR3 region is CDRNLGGSHNEHFF. CDR3 coding DNA: TGTGACAGGAACCTGGGCGGGAGCCACAATGAGCACTTCTTC.

To note about this clonotype: A read error is possible here, since a much larger clone lies one base away. This chain joins TRBV29-1 and TRBJ2-5; D is uncertain. CDR3 length: 14 amino acids. The germline gives CDR1 SQVTM, CDR2 ANQGSEA. V was clipped by 4 bases and J by 4 bases, with 16 bases between them. CDR3 in DNA: TGCAGCGTTGTCCCGTGCTTATTGGGAGAGACCCAGTACTTC. Translated: CSVVPCLLGETQYF.

Concerning this clonotype itself: Relative to the germline gene, one junction end is altered; a read error may explain this. The chain couples TRBV29-1 to TRBJ2-3; 8 bases fit TRBD2. CDR3 length: 17 residues. CDR1 SQVTM and CDR2 ANQGSEA come from the germline V gene. The CDR3, as DNA: TGCAGCGTTGTAGGGACTAGTGGGATAAGAAACACAGATACGCAATATTTT. This gives the protein CSVVGTSGIRNTDTQYF.